This is a list of T cell receptor beta chains from one sample in a study of T-cell reconstitution after alpha-beta-depleted transplantation in children. MiXCR, run by TCRdb on the PCR reads, gives a single entry per CDR3 protein. Here the sample spans about 980,000 distinct CDR3 sequences, roughly 31% being singletons. The sequences come from PBMCs, mostly from graft donor cells, collected 360 days after TCRalphabeta/CD19-depleted stem cell transplant. The source of these receptors is a boy under three years old who had a stem cell transplant for SCID, so the T cells may come from the graft donor. Both conserved end residues are part of each CDR3. D genes are given only for firm matches. A clone size is listed for some rows: how often the clone was seen (once, few, many), or a class if it is expanded.

v_gene	j_gene	d_gene	abundance	CDR3aa	CDR3nt
TRBV15	TRBJ1-1	NA	few	CATSRDGQNHEAFF	TGTGCCACCAGCAGAGATGGCCAGAACCATGAAGCTTTCTTT
TRBV29-1	TRBJ2-7	NA	NA	CSVEFASMGSEQYF	TGCAGCGTTGAATTTGCTTCAATGGGATCCGAGCAGTACTTC
TRBV28	TRBJ1-5	NA	few	CASSLTVGDNQPQHF	TGTGCCAGCAGCCTAACGGTCGGGGATAATCAGCCCCAGCATTTT
TRBV20-1	TRBJ2-5	TRBD2	few	CSARGTSRAQYF	TGCAGTGCGAGGGGGACTAGTAGGGCCCAGTACTTC
TRBV7-2	TRBJ1-3	TRBD1	NA	CASSWGDRSSGNTIYF	TGTGCCAGCAGCTGGGGGGACAGGAGCTCTGGAAACACCATATATTTT
TRBV27	TRBJ2-7	NA	NA	CATGPFGSSYEQYF	TGTGCCACAGGCCCCTTCGGCAGCTCCTACGAGCAGTACTTC
TRBV12-3/TRBV12-4	TRBJ2-3	NA	NA	CASSFIPGAGDTQYF	TGTGCCAGCAGTTTCATCCCGGGGGCGGGTGATACGCAGTATTTT
TRBV10-3	TRBJ2-7	NA	NA	CAINAGEGNPYEQYF	TGTGCCATCAACGCAGGAGAGGGGAACCCCTACGAGCAGTACTTC
TRBV9	TRBJ2-1	NA	NA	CASSVDFRPTYNEQFF	TGTGCCAGCAGCGTAGATTTTCGGCCAACCTACAATGAGCAGTTCTTC
TRBV7-9	TRBJ2-7	NA	few	CASSFSGPSSYEQYF	TGTGCCAGCAGCTTTTCCGGCCCTAGCTCCTACGAGCAGTACTTC
TRBV20-1	TRBJ2-3	TRBD2	NA	CSASYRGGNTDTQYF	TGCAGTGCTTCCTACCGCGGGGGGAACACAGATACGCAGTATTTT
TRBV20-1	TRBJ2-3	NA	few	CSAGGRGASTDTQYF	TGCAGTGCTGGAGGAAGGGGAGCTAGCACAGATACGCAGTATTTT
TRBV5-4	TRBJ1-1	NA	NA	CASSLEQVGNTEAFF	TGTGCCAGCAGCTTGGAGCAGGTGGGAAACACTGAAGCTTTCTTT
TRBV25-1	TRBJ2-1	TRBD1	few	CASSTPYGQGKSNEQFF	TGTGCCAGCAGTACACCATACGGACAGGGGAAAAGTAATGAGCAGTTCTTC
TRBV5-1	TRBJ1-4	NA	once	CASSLIGLPKKLFF	TGCGCCAGCAGCTTGATAGGCTTACCCAAAAAACTGTTTTTT
TRBV5-1	TRBJ1-3	NA	NA	CASSAKQGLSGNTIYF	TGCGCCAGCAGCGCAAAACAGGGCTTGTCTGGAAACACCATATATTTT
TRBV5-4	TRBJ1-4	NA	few	CASSFLGSEKLFF	TGTGCCAGCAGCTTCTTGGGTAGTGAAAAACTGTTTTTT
TRBV18	TRBJ1-2	TRBD1	NA	CASSPGTGLANYGYTF	TGTGCCAGCTCACCGGGGACAGGTCTAGCTAACTATGGCTACACCTTC
TRBV7-9	TRBJ1-3	TRBD1	few	CASSSSGTGTGNTIYF	TGTGCCAGCAGCTCATCCGGGACAGGTACAGGAAACACCATATATTTT
TRBV9	TRBJ2-5	NA	NA	CASNPGARGGGTQYF	TGTGCCAGCAACCCAGGGGCGAGGGGAGGAGGGACCCAGTACTTC
TRBV2	TRBJ2-2	TRBD1	few	CASTGQGTSTGELFF	TGTGCCAGCACGGGACAGGGCACGAGCACCGGGGAGCTGTTTTTT
TRBV9	TRBJ2-6	NA	NA	CASSVVDTSSGANVLTF	TGTGCCAGCAGCGTAGTGGACACGAGCTCTGGGGCCAACGTCCTGACTTTC
TRBV10-3	TRBJ2-3	NA	NA	CAIGGTGGRQVVTDTQYF	TGTGCCATTGGAGGCACTGGGGGGAGACAGGTGGTCACAGATACGCAGTATTTT
TRBV12-3/TRBV12-4	TRBJ2-3	TRBD1	few	CASSVDRTQYF	TGTGCCAGCAGTGTGGACAGGACGCAGTATTTT
TRBV4-3	TRBJ2-3	NA	few	CASSQESGKGDTDTQYF	TGCGCCAGCAGCCAAGAATCAGGGAAAGGCGACACAGATACGCAGTATTTT
TRBV20-1	TRBJ1-2	TRBD1	few	CSARRGTGGDGYTF	TGCAGTGCTAGACGGGGGACAGGGGGCGATGGCTACACCTTC
TRBV7-8	TRBJ2-1	NA	NA	CASSLAGGGGAYNEQFF	TGTGCCAGCAGCTTAGCTGGGGGGGGCGGGGCATACAATGAGCAGTTCTTC
TRBV25-1	TRBJ1-4	NA	few	CASSTPTVANEKLFF	TGTGCCAGCAGTACCCCGACGGTGGCTAATGAAAAACTGTTTTTT
TRBV5-1	TRBJ2-7	NA	few	CASSLDQGGYEQYF	TGCGCCAGCAGCTTGGATCAGGGAGGCTACGAGCAGTACTTC
TRBV7-9	TRBJ2-5	NA	NA	CASTIRRGQETQYF	TGTGCCAGCACCATAAGGCGCGGGCAAGAGACCCAGTACTTC
TRBV2	TRBJ2-5	TRBD2	NA	CASGAGGYQETQYF	TGTGCCAGCGGAGCGGGGGGGTACCAAGAGACCCAGTACTTC
TRBV3-1	TRBJ2-2	TRBD1	NA	CASSSHGTGRTGELFF	TGTGCCAGCAGCTCCCACGGGACAGGGAGAACCGGGGAGCTGTTTTTT
TRBV12-3/TRBV12-4	TRBJ2-1	NA	many	CASSVYNEQFF	TGTGCCAGCAGTGTTTACAATGAGCAGTTCTTC